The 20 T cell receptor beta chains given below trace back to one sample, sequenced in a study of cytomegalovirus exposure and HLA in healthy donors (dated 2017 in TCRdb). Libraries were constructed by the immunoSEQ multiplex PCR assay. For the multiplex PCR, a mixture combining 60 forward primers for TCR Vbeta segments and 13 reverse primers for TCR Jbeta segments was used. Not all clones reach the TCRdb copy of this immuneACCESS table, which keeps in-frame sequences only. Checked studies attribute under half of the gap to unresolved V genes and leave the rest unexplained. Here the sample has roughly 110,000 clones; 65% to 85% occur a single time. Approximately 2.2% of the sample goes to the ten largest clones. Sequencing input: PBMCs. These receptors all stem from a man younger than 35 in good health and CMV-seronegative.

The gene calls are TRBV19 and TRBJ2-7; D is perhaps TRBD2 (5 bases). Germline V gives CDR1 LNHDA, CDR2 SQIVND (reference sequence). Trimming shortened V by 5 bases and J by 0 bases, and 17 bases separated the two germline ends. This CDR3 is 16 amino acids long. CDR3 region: CASSSPGGEVSYEQYF. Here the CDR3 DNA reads TGTGCCAGTAGTTCCCCCGGAGGAGAAGTCTCCTACGAGCAGTACTTC.

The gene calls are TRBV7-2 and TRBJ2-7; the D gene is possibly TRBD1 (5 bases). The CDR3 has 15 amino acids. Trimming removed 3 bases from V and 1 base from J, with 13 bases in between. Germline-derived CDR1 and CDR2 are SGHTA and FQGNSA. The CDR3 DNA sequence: TGTGCCAGCAGCTTGGGGCGGCCGTCTTCCTACGAGCAGTACTTC. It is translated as CASSLGRPSSYEQYF.

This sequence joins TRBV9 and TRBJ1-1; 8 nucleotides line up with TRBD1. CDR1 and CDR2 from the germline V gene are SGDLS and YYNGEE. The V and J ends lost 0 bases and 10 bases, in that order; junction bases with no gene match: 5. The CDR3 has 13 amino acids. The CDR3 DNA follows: TGTGCCAGCAGCGTAGCTGGGACAGGAGTAGCTTTCTTT. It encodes CASSVAGTGVAFF.

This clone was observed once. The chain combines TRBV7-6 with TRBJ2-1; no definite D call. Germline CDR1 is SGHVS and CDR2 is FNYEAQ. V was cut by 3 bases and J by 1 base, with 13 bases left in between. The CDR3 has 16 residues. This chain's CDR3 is CASSFLISFSYNEQFF. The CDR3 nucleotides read TGTGCCAGCAGCTTCTTAATCTCCTTTTCCTACAATGAGCAGTTCTTC.

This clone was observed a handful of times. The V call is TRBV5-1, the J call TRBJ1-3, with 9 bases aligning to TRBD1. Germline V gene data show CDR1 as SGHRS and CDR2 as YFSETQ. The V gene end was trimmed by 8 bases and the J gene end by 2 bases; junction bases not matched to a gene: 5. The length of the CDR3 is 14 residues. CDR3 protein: CARTRQGAGNTIYF. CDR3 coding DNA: TGCGCCAGGACCAGACAGGGGGCTGGAAACACCATATATTTT.

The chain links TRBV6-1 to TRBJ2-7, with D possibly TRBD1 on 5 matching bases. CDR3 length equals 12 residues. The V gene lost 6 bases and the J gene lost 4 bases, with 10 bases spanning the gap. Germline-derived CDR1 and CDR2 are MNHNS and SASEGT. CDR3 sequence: CASSQTGYEQYF. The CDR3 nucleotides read TGTGCCAGCAGCCAAACAGGTTACGAGCAGTACTTC.

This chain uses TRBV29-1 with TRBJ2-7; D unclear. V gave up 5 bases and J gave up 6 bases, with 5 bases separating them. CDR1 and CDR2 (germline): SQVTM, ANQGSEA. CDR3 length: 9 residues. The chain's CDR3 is CSVRVEQYF. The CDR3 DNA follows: TGCAGCGTTCGGGTCGAGCAGTACTTC.

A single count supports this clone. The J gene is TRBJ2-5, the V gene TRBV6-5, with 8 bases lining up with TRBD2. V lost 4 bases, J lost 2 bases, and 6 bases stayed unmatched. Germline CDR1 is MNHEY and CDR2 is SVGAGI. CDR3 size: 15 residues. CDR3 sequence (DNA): TGTGCCAGCAGTTTATCCGGGACTAGTCAAGAGACCCAGTACTTC. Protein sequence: CASSLSGTSQETQYF.

CDR3 sequence: CATEGGQGVLSGEQYF. CDR3 sequence (DNA): TGTGCCACCGAAGGGGGACAGGGGGTGCTTAGCGGCGAGCAGTACTTC. J is TRBJ2-7 and V is TRBV6-4; 11 nucleotides line up with TRBD1. Trimming removed 10 bases from V and 6 bases from J; junction bases left unmatched: 17. The CDR3 covers 16 residues. Germline values: CDR1 MRHNA, CDR2 SNTAGT.

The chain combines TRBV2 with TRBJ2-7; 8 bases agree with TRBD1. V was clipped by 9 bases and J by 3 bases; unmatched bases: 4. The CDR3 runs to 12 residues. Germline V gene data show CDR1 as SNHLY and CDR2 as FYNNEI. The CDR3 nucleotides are TGTGCCAGTGAAGGGACAGGCTACGAGCAGTACTTC. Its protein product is CASEGTGYEQYF.

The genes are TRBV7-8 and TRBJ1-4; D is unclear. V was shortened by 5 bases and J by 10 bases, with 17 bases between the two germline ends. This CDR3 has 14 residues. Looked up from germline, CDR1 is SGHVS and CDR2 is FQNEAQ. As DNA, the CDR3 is TGTGCCAGCAGCATTACTGGGAGTCAAGGAAAACTGTTTTTT. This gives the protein CASSITGSQGKLFF.

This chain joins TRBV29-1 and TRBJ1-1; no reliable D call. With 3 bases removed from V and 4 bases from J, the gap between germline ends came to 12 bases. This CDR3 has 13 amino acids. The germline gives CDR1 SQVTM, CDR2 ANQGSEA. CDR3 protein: CSVESTIGTEAFF. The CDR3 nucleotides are TGCAGCGTTGAGTCAACAATTGGCACTGAAGCTTTCTTT.

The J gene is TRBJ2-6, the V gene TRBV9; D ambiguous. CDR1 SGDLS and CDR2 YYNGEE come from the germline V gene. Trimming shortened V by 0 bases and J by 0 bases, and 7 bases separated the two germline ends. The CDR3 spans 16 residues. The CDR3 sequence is CASSVAIHSGANVLTF. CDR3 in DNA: TGTGCCAGCAGCGTAGCCATCCACTCTGGGGCCAACGTCCTGACTTTC.

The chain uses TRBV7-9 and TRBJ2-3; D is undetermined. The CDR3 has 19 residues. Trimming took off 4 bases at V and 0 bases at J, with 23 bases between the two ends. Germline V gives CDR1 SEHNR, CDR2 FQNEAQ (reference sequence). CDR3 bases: TGTGCCAGCAGCTCGAGGAAGCTCCAAATGAATACTAGCACAGATACGCAGTATTTT. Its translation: CASSSRKLQMNTSTDTQYF.

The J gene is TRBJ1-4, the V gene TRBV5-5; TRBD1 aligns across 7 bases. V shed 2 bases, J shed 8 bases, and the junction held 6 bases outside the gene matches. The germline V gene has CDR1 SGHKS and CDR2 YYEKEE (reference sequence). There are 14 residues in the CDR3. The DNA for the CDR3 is TGTGCCAGCAGCTTCCCCGGGACAGCCGAAAAACTGTTTTTT. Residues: CASSFPGTAEKLFF.

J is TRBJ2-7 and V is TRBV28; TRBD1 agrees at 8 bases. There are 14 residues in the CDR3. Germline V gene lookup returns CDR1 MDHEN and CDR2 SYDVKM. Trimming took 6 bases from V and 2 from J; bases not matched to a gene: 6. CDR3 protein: CASRRQGTTYEQYF. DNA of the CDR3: TGTGCCAGCAGGAGACAGGGGACCACCTACGAGCAGTACTTC.

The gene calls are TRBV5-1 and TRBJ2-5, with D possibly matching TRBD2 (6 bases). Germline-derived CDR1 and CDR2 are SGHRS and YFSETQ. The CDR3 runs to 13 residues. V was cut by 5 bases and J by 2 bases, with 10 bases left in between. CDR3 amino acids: CASSSSVQETQYF. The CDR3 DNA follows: TGCGCCAGCAGTTCTAGCGTACAAGAGACCCAGTACTTC. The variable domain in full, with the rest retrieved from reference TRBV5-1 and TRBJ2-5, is KAGVTQTPRYLIKTRGQQVTLSCSPISGHRSVSWYQQTPGQGLQFLFEYFSETQRNKGNFPGRFSGRQFSNSRSEMNVSTLELGDSALYLCASSSSVQETQYFGPGTRLLVL.

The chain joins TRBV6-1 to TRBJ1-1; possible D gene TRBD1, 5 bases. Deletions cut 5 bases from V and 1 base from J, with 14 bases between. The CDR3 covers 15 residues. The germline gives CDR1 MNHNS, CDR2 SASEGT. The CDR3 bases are TGTGCCAGCAGTCCATTTCAAAGGGGGAACACTGAAGCTTTCTTT. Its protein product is CASSPFQRGNTEAFF.

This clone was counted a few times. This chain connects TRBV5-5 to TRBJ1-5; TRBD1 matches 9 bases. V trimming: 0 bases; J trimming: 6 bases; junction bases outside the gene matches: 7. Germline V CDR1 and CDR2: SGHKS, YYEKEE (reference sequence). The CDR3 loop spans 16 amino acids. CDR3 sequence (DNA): TGTGCCAGCAGCTTGGAGTGGGACAGGGAAGGTCAGCCCCAGCATTTT. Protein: CASSLEWDREGQPQHF.

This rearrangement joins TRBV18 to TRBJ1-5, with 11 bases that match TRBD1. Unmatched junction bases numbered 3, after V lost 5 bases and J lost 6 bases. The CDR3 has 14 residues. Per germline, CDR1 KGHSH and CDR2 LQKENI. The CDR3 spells CASSADRGLQPQHF. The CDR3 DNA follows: TGTGCCAGCTCAGCGGACAGGGGGCTTCAGCCCCAGCATTTT. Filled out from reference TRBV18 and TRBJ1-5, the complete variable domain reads NAGVMQNPRHLVRRRGQEARLRCSPMKGHSHVYWYRQLPEEGLKFMVYLQKENIIDESGMPKERFSAEFPKEGPSILRIQQVVRGDSAAYFCASSADRGLQPQHFGDGTRLSIL.